Each of the 24 T cell receptor beta chains below was sequenced from the same sample in a study of identical twins. Each CDR3 protein gets one entry after TCRdb re-called the 5' RACE reads with MiXCR. Among roughly 770,000 distinct CDR3 sequences listed, roughly 20% were seen once. The same sample was also used in a study of T cells expressing NK-cell markers.

Material for sequencing was PBMCs. The receptors come from a woman younger than 35 in good health.

Only a few counts were recorded for this clonotype. The V call is TRBV20-1, the J call TRBJ1-2; TRBD1 matches 7 bases. The CDR3 spans 11 residues. The germline CDR1 and CDR2 sequences are DFQATT and SNEGSKA (reference sequence). V gave up 7 bases and J gave up 8 bases; unmatched junction bases: 7. DNA of the CDR3: TGCAGTGGCAAGACAGGGTACGGCTACACCTTC. Amino acid sequence: CSGKTGYGYTF.

This CDR3 is CASSSVKGTGIINEQFF. CDR3 nucleotides: TGTGCCAGCAGCTCAGTAAAAGGGACAGGTATCATCAATGAGCAGTTCTTC. The V call is TRBV7-3, the J call TRBJ2-1; the match to TRBD1 covers 8 bases. CDR1 is SGHTA and CDR2 is FQGTGA in the germline V gene. V was pared by 4 bases and J by 6 bases, with 14 bases of the junction left unmatched. This CDR3 comprises 17 residues.

This clonotype showed up just a few times. The chain employs TRBV12-3 or TRBV12-4 and TRBJ2-5; the D gene is possibly TRBD2 (5 bases). The CDR3 loop spans 16 amino acids. V dropped 2 bases and J dropped 0 bases, with 13 bases sitting between them. CDR3 in DNA: TGTGCCAGCAGTTTAACGGGGAACTCGTACCAAGAGACCCAGTACTTC. As protein: CASSLTGNSYQETQYF.

The chain carries TRBV7-9 and TRBJ2-3; either TRBD1 or TRBD2 may supply D (5 bases each). This CDR3 has 12 amino acids. V gave up 6 bases and J gave up 8 bases, with 12 bases separating them. CDR1 is SEHNR and CDR2 is FQNEAQ in the germline V gene (reference sequence). The CDR3 DNA follows: TGTGCCAGCAGTCGTGGGGCGGGTACGCAGTATTTT. Protein product: CASSRGAGTQYF.

The rearrangement uses TRBV3-1 and TRBJ1-2, with 7 bases fitting TRBD1. The CDR3 is made up of 13 amino acids. After removal of 3 bases from V and 4 bases from J, the junction contained 2 bases not matched to a gene. Germline V gene sequence: CDR1 LGHDT, CDR2 YNNKEL (reference sequence). Here the CDR3 DNA reads TGTGCCAGCAGCCAGCCAGGGGGCTATGGCTACACCTTC. Protein product: CASSQPGGYGYTF.

The sample holds a few counts of this clonotype. The V and J genes are TRBV10-1 and TRBJ2-3; D not certain. Germline CDR1 and CDR2: WNHNN and SYGVQD (reference sequence). The ends were cut back, 2 bases at V and 2 bases at J, with 8 bases in the middle. This CDR3 spans 14 amino acids. The CDR3 spells CASSENTDTDTQYF. The CDR3 nucleotides are TGCGCCAGCAGTGAGAACACAGACACAGATACGCAGTATTTT.

The V and J genes are TRBV10-3 and TRBJ2-3, with D uncertain. V was trimmed by 6 bases and J by 6 bases, leaving 13 bases between them. The CDR3 is 13 residues long. From germline, CDR1 is ENHRY and CDR2 SYGVKD. CDR3 in amino acids: CAISSGLGDTQYF. The CDR3 nucleotides are TGTGCCATCAGCTCGGGCCTCGGGGATACGCAGTATTTT.

CDR3 protein: CASRMTGGYGYTF. The DNA for the CDR3 is TGTGCCAGCAGGATGACAGGGGGCTATGGCTACACCTTC. The chain uses TRBV2 and TRBJ1-2; the match to TRBD1 covers 9 bases. Germline CDR1 SNHLY, CDR2 FYNNEI. The CDR3 runs 13 residues. The V segment lost 6 bases and the J segment 4 bases; nucleotides outside the gene matches: 3.

This clonotype has a handful of counts. The chain has TRBV3-1 and TRBJ1-1; D perhaps matches TRBD1 (5 bases). Trimming cost V 1 base and J 11 bases, with 14 bases left between them. Germline V gene sequence: CDR1 LGHDT, CDR2 YNNKEL (reference sequence). The length of the CDR3 is 13 residues. As DNA, the CDR3 is TGTGCCAGCAGCCAAGGTTTGGGGGGAGATGCTTTCTTT. Its protein product is CASSQGLGGDAFF.

The rearrangement joins TRBV9 to TRBJ2-3; the D gene is possibly TRBD2 (6 bases). The CDR3 is made up of 16 amino acids. Deletions cut 4 bases from V and 6 bases from J, with 21 bases between. CDR1 and CDR2 (germline): SGDLS, YYNGEE. In DNA, the CDR3 is TGTGCCAGCAGCCCCCCGACCGGCTCACGGGGGGATACGCAGTATTTT. Its translation is CASSPPTGSRGDTQYF.

V and J are TRBV12-3 or TRBV12-4 and TRBJ2-3; 11 bases agree with TRBD2. With V trimmed by 5 bases and J by 6 bases, 10 bases remained unmatched. This CDR3 spans 16 amino acids. The CDR3 sequence: CASSIGTSGIWDTQYF. The CDR3 nucleotides read TGTGCCAGCAGTATTGGGACTAGCGGCATCTGGGATACGCAGTATTTT.

This clonotype occurred a few times. The J gene is TRBJ2-1, the V gene TRBV7-3; D ambiguous. This CDR3 contains 15 residues. The germline V gene encodes CDR1 SGHTA and CDR2 FQGTGA. Trimming removed 3 bases from V and 0 bases from J, with 9 bases in between. Here the CDR3 reads CASSFSASSYNEQFF. The CDR3 nucleotides read TGTGCCAGCAGCTTCTCGGCTAGCTCCTACAATGAGCAGTTCTTC.

This clonotype came up a few times. The rearrangement links TRBV20-1 to TRBJ2-1; no clear D. This CDR3 comprises 15 residues. The V gene lost 0 bases and the J gene lost 9 bases, with 18 bases spanning the gap. The germline gives CDR1 DFQATT, CDR2 SNEGSKA (reference sequence). The CDR3 DNA follows: TGCAGTGCTAGAGATTCGGAAAAGTTCGGCATTGAGCAGTTCTTC. Translating gives CSARDSEKFGIEQFF.

This clonotype showed up many times. This chain joins TRBV20-1 and TRBJ2-7; 7 nucleotides agree with TRBD1. The CDR3 runs 14 residues. Unmatched junction bases numbered 6, after V lost 3 bases and J lost 1 base. Germline V gene lookup returns CDR1 DFQATT and CDR2 SNEGSKA (reference sequence). The CDR3 spells CSARKGQLSYEQYF. The CDR3 DNA reads TGCAGTGCTAGGAAGGGACAGCTTTCCTACGAGCAGTACTTC.

The chain couples TRBV7-2 to TRBJ1-1; D uncertain. CDR1 and CDR2 from the germline V gene are SGHTA and FQGNSA. This CDR3 has 14 amino acids. V lost 0 bases and J 5 bases, leaving 10 bases between the germline ends. CDR3 coding DNA: TGTGCCAGCAGCTTAGCGGTGGGCGGAACTGAAGCTTTCTTT. Amino acids: CASSLAVGGTEAFF. Looking up the rest from reference TRBV7-2 and TRBJ1-1 gives the full variable domain: GAGVSQSPSNKVTEKGKDVELRCDPISGHTALYWYRQSLGQGLEFLIYFQGNSAPDKSGLPSDRFSAERTGGSVSTLTIQRTQQEDSAVYLCASSLAVGGTEAFFGQGTRLTVV.

This sequence joins TRBV5-1 and TRBJ2-2; possible D gene TRBD1, 5 bases. Trimming removed 1 base at V and 6 bases at J, with 22 bases between. CDR3 size: 18 residues. Germline lookup yields CDR1 SGHRS and CDR2 YFSETQ. CDR3 nucleotide sequence: TGCGCCAGCAGCTTGACCTGGGGCTTAGGTTCAAGCGCCGGGGAGCTGTTTTTT. Protein product: CASSLTWGLGSSAGELFF.

The chain couples TRBV9 to TRBJ1-6; 8 bases are shared with TRBD1. CDR3 length equals 15 residues. In germline, CDR1 is SGDLS, CDR2 YYNGEE. V dropped 2 bases and J dropped 6; count of bases not matched to a gene: 4. The CDR3 bases are TGTGCCAGCAGCGTCGGACAGGGTGGTAATTCACCCCTCCACTTT. Protein product: CASSVGQGGNSPLHF.

This clonotype was found a few times. This chain links TRBV5-1 with TRBJ2-1; D is possibly TRBD2 (5 bases). CDR1 is SGHRS, CDR2 YFSETQ, per germline. V shed 4 bases and J shed 8 bases, with 19 bases lying between them. The CDR3 totals 15 residues. The CDR3: CASSPAVIAGDEQFF. The CDR3 DNA is TGCGCCAGCAGCCCGGCGGTAATCGCGGGCGATGAGCAGTTCTTC.

CDR3 nucleotides: TGTGCCAGCAGTTTATCGCGGGCCCGCAATGAGCAGTTCTTC. This encodes CASSLSRARNEQFF. The rearrangement joins TRBV27 to TRBJ2-1, with D possibly TRBD2 on 5 matching bases. The CDR3 runs to 14 residues. The germline V gene encodes CDR1 MNHEY and CDR2 SMNVEV (reference sequence). Trimming took off 0 bases at V and 6 bases at J, with 9 bases between the two ends.

V usage is TRBV27 and J usage is TRBJ1-1; D is uncertain. Trimming shortened V by 5 bases and J by 6 bases, and 10 bases separated the two germline ends. This CDR3 comprises 12 residues. The germline V gene has CDR1 MNHEY and CDR2 SMNVEV (reference sequence). The chain's CDR3 is CASSGGFPEAFF. CDR3 sequence (DNA): TGTGCCAGCAGTGGAGGTTTCCCTGAAGCTTTCTTT.

This clonotype was picked up a small number of times. This chain links TRBV27 with TRBJ2-7; no clear D. CDR3 length: 13 amino acids. V shed 3 bases and J shed 7 bases, with 13 bases lying between them. Germline V gene data show CDR1 as MNHEY and CDR2 as SMNVEV (reference sequence). The CDR3 sequence is CASSFARMGEQYF. CDR3 nucleotides: TGTGCCAGCAGTTTTGCAAGGATGGGGGAGCAGTACTTC.

This clonotype was recorded at least ten times. This chain joins TRBV5-6 and TRBJ2-1; TRBD2 agrees at 8 bases. Germline assignment: CDR1 SGHDT and CDR2 YYEEEE. V was clipped by 4 bases and J by 2 bases; unmatched bases: 5. The CDR3 consists of 15 residues. The CDR3 bases are TGTGCCAGCAGCGTTAGCGGGACTGCCTACAATGAGCAGTTCTTC. Amino acids: CASSVSGTAYNEQFF. The variable domain in full, with the rest retrieved from reference TRBV5-6 and TRBJ2-1, is DAGVTQSPTHLIKTRGQQVTLRCSPKSGHDTVSWYQQALGQGPQFIFQYYEEEERQRGNFPDRFSGHQFPNYSSELNVNALLLGDSALYLCASSVSGTAYNEQFFGPGTRLTVL.

This sequence joins TRBV5-1 and TRBJ2-3, with D tentatively TRBD2 (6 bases). Trimming cost V 4 bases and J 10 bases, with 16 bases left between them. The CDR3 extends over 13 amino acids. CDR1 and CDR2 (germline): SGHRS, YFSETQ. Here the CDR3 reads CASSTGLGNPQYF. CDR3 sequence (DNA): TGCGCCAGCAGCACGGGACTTGGCAACCCGCAGTATTTT.

The rearrangement links TRBV6-2 or TRBV6-3 to TRBJ2-7, with a possible D match to TRBD2 (6 bases). Germline V lookup: CDR1 MNHEY, CDR2 SVGEGT. The CDR3 consists of 15 residues. Trimming stripped 2 bases from V and 3 bases from J, with 14 bases between. The CDR3 region is CASSYPTPRGYEQYF. For the CDR3, the DNA is TGTGCCAGCAGTTACCCGACCCCGCGGGGCTACGAGCAGTACTTC.